A selection of T cell receptor beta chains follows, all from one sample in a study of patients and donors after allogeneic stem cell transplantation. One entry per CDR3 protein, called by TCRdb with MiXCR from the RT-PCR reads. Among about 150,000 distinct CDR3 sequences listed, approximately 37% were seen once. The sample consisted of blood, either unsorted or a sorted T cell fraction (not recorded which). These receptors were taken from a human donor who was either an allogeneic HSCT recipient or a stem cell or donor lymphocyte infusion donor (not recorded which). It is not recorded whose cells these are; they may come from a transplant donor. CDR3s include the opening cysteine and the closing phenylalanine or tryptophan. D genes are given only for firm matches. Clone size is given for some rows only: seen once, a few or many times, or a class if the clone is expanded.

v_gene: TRBV13
j_gene: TRBJ1-1
abundance: few
d_gene: .
CDR3aa: CASSLDGHTEAFF
CDR3nt: TGTGCCAGCAGCCTGGACGGCCACACTGAAGCTTTCTTT

v_gene: TRBV6-1
j_gene: TRBJ1-1
abundance: .
d_gene: .
CDR3aa: CASSGAGRNTEAFF
CDR3nt: TGTGCCAGCAGTGGAGCCGGGAGGAACACTGAAGCTTTCTTT

v_gene: TRBV6-5
j_gene: TRBJ1-1
abundance: .
d_gene: TRBD1
CDR3aa: CASSRRVGTGGTEAFF
CDR3nt: TGTGCCAGCAGTCGCCGGGTTGGGACAGGGGGCACTGAAGCTTTCTTT

v_gene: TRBV7-9
j_gene: TRBJ1-5
abundance: few
d_gene: TRBD1
CDR3aa: CASSLETGPYSNQPQHF
CDR3nt: TGTGCCAGCAGCTTAGAGACAGGGCCCTATAGCAATCAGCCCCAGCATTTT

v_gene: TRBV12-3/TRBV12-4
j_gene: TRBJ1-1
abundance: .
d_gene: .
CDR3aa: CASSSREPEAFF
CDR3nt: TGTGCCAGCAGCTCCAGAGAACCTGAAGCTTTCTTT

v_gene: TRBV5-1
j_gene: TRBJ1-1
abundance: few
d_gene: TRBD1
CDR3aa: CASSEGTAAGTEAFF
CDR3nt: TGCGCCAGCAGCGAGGGGACAGCCGCTGGCACTGAAGCTTTCTTT

v_gene: TRBV28
j_gene: TRBJ1-6
abundance: .
d_gene: .
CDR3aa: CASSFRDLGYNSPLHF
CDR3nt: TGTGCCAGCAGTTTTCGAGACCTCGGGTATAATTCACCCCTCCACTTT

v_gene: TRBV2
j_gene: TRBJ1-5
abundance: few
d_gene: .
CDR3aa: CASSRAGISNQPQHF
CDR3nt: TGTGCCAGCAGTAGGGCAGGGATTAGCAATCAGCCCCAGCATTTT

v_gene: TRBV20-1
j_gene: TRBJ1-2
abundance: .
d_gene: TRBD1
CDR3aa: CSADRESGYGYTF
CDR3nt: TGCAGTGCTGACAGGGAAAGTGGCTATGGCTACACCTTC

v_gene: TRBV19
j_gene: TRBJ1-1
abundance: .
d_gene: .
CDR3aa: CASNRGRLNTEAFF
CDR3nt: TGTGCCAGTAATAGGGGACGGCTGAACACTGAAGCTTTCTTT

v_gene: TRBV12-3/TRBV12-4
j_gene: TRBJ2-5
abundance: .
d_gene: TRBD1
CDR3aa: CASTPGDRSQETQYF
CDR3nt: TGTGCCAGCACCCCCGGGGACAGGTCTCAAGAGACCCAGTACTTC

v_gene: TRBV5-1
j_gene: TRBJ1-4
abundance: few
d_gene: TRBD1
CDR3aa: CASSWGWDRDEKLFF
CDR3nt: TGCGCCAGCAGCTGGGGCTGGGACAGGGATGAAAAACTGTTTTTT

v_gene: TRBV6-5
j_gene: TRBJ1-2
abundance: few
d_gene: .
CDR3aa: CASSSSTNGYTF
CDR3nt: TGTGCCAGCAGTTCGTCCACAAATGGCTACACCTTC

v_gene: TRBV5-1
j_gene: TRBJ1-6
abundance: many
d_gene: TRBD1
CDR3aa: CASSSEIQGPLHF
CDR3nt: TGCGCCAGCAGCTCGGAAATACAGGGGCCCCTCCACTTT

v_gene: TRBV7-2
j_gene: TRBJ2-1
abundance: .
d_gene: .
CDR3aa: CASSLLPRPTQSGEQFF
CDR3nt: TGTGCCAGCAGCTTACTGCCCCGGCCGACCCAGTCGGGAGAGCAGTTCTTC

v_gene: TRBV5-1
j_gene: TRBJ1-5
abundance: .
d_gene: .
CDR3aa: CASSLRQEPLTGLSNQPQHF
CDR3nt: TGCGCCAGCAGCTTGCGACAGGAACCTCTAACAGGCCTAAGCAATCAGCCCCAGCATTTT

v_gene: TRBV28
j_gene: TRBJ1-5
abundance: few
d_gene: .
CDR3aa: CASGQGSQPQHF
CDR3nt: TGTGCCAGTGGCCAGGGGAGTCAGCCCCAGCATTTT

v_gene: TRBV15
j_gene: TRBJ1-1
abundance: .
d_gene: .
CDR3aa: CATSRVAGEPEAFF
CDR3nt: TGTGCCACCAGCAGAGTCGCGGGGGAGCCTGAAGCTTTCTTT

v_gene: TRBV12-3/TRBV12-4
j_gene: TRBJ1-1
abundance: many
d_gene: .
CDR3aa: CASSFLIPKEAFF
CDR3nt: TGTGCCAGCAGTTTTCTGATTCCCAAGGAAGCTTTCTTT

v_gene: TRBV10-3
j_gene: TRBJ1-5
abundance: many
d_gene: .
CDR3aa: CAISDSSLGPRGQPQHF
CDR3nt: TGTGCCATCAGTGATAGTTCGCTAGGGCCCCGGGGTCAGCCCCAGCATTTT

v_gene: TRBV15
j_gene: TRBJ1-1
abundance: few
d_gene: .
CDR3aa: CATKTQNTEAFF
CDR3nt: TGTGCCACCAAGACTCAGAACACTGAAGCTTTCTTT

v_gene: TRBV5-1
j_gene: TRBJ1-2
abundance: few
d_gene: .
CDR3aa: CASSLEGPAANYGYTF
CDR3nt: TGCGCCAGCAGCTTGGAGGGCCCAGCCGCCAACTATGGCTACACCTTC

v_gene: TRBV29-1
j_gene: TRBJ1-1
abundance: many
d_gene: .
CDR3aa: CSARGQRNTEAFF
CDR3nt: TGCAGCGCCCGAGGACAGAGGAACACTGAAGCTTTCTTT

v_gene: TRBV27
j_gene: TRBJ1-1
abundance: .
d_gene: TRBD1
CDR3aa: CASSMDREGNTEAFF
CDR3nt: TGTGCCAGCAGTATGGACAGGGAGGGCAACACTGAAGCTTTCTTT

v_gene: TRBV20-1
j_gene: TRBJ1-1
abundance: .
d_gene: .
CDR3aa: CSARSLLVNTEAFF
CDR3nt: TGCAGTGCTAGGTCCCTCTTAGTGAACACTGAAGCTTTCTTT

v_gene: TRBV28
j_gene: TRBJ1-1
abundance: .
d_gene: .
CDR3aa: CASSLKANSEAFF
CDR3nt: TGTGCCAGCAGTTTGAAAGCGAACTCTGAAGCTTTCTTT

v_gene: TRBV28
j_gene: TRBJ1-2
abundance: .
d_gene: .
CDR3aa: CASSFGERDYGYTF
CDR3nt: TGTGCCAGCAGTTTCGGGGAGAGGGACTATGGCTACACCTTC